This T cell receptor beta chain was identified during a study of Ad26.COV2.S vaccination and SARS-CoV-2 variants. As for this clone: Its antigen remains unknown.

Treatment given: approximately 18 received Ad26.COV2.S at low or high dose, single or two shots; about 5 received placebo; per-sample allocation not given. Sampling was performed 63 days after the first vaccine or placebo injection. Vaccine was an Ad26 vector expressing Wuhan-strain SARS-CoV-2 spike. This CDR3 is 15 amino acids long. With 4 bases removed from V and 0 bases from J, the gap between germline ends came to 16 bases. Germline-derived CDR1 and CDR2 are GTSNPN and SVGIG (reference sequence). Study results and limitations: Reportedly, spike-specific CD8+ and CD4+ T cell responses achieved substantial breadth once vaccination had taken place.

Some clones are missing from TCRdb's copy, which holds only in-frame ones; the method was immunoSEQ multiplex PCR. The table lists about 350,000 clones, 86% of them singletons. The starting material was peripheral blood, obtained in a trial of Ad26.COV2.S vaccine versus placebo. This clonotype was sampled from a person aged 18-65 years who received the Ad26.COV2.S COVID-19 vaccine or a placebo. The chain joins TRBV30 to TRBJ2-7; D may be TRBD2 (5 bases). CDR3 region: CAWTSAADYSYEQYF. The CDR3, as DNA: TGTGCCTGGACCTCCGCGGCAGACTACTCCTACGAGCAGTACTTC.